This TCR beta chain was observed in a study of Graves' ophthalmopathy and Graves' hyperthyroidism. This clonotype has more than one count but fewer than ten. Amplification targeted the TCR beta CDR3 regions, with RNA transcripts as the source material. HTBI primers served in a first-round RT-PCR, which a second-round multiplex PCR followed. Each CDR3 protein gets one entry after TCRdb re-called the multiplex PCR reads with MiXCR. The table records more than 1,000,000 distinct CDR3 sequences, about two fifths of them present only once. The length of the CDR3 is 14 residues. Trimming stripped 2 bases from V and 5 bases from J, with 12 bases between.

This chain links TRBV12-3 or TRBV12-4 with TRBJ1-1, with D possibly matching TRBD1 (5 bases). The sample was peripheral blood or thyroid tissue (not recorded which). This clonotype was obtained from an adult man with Graves' hyperthyroidism. The CDR3 is CASSLNPGSTEAFF. CDR3 coding DNA: TGTGCCAGCAGTTTAAATCCAGGGTCGACTGAAGCTTTCTTT.